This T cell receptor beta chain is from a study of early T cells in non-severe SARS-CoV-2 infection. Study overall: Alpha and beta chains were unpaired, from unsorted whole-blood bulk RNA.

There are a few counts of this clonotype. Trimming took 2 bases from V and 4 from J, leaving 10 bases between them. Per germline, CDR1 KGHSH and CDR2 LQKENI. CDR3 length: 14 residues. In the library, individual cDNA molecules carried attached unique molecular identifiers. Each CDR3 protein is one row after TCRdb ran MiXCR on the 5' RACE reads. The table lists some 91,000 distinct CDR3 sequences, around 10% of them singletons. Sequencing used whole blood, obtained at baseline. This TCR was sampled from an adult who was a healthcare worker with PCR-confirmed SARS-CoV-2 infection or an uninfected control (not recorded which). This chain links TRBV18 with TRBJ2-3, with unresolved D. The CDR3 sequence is CASSPVNDPDTQYF. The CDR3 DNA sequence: TGTGCCAGCTCACCAGTAAACGATCCAGATACGCAGTATTTT. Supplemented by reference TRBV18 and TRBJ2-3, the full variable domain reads NAGVMQNPRHLVRRRGQEARLRCSPMKGHSHVYWYRQLPEEGLKFMVYLQKENIIDESGMPKERFSAEFPKEGPSILRIQQVVRGDSAAYFCASSPVNDPDTQYFGPGTRLTVL.